The present entry profiles one T cell receptor beta chain with its context. The antigen remains undetermined. The sample originates from a study of T cell responses to AZD1222 COVID-19 vaccine. Study findings and constraints: Among spike-specific TCRs, nearly half reportedly target unmutated variant regions. Donors were chiefly white British, with a greater number of females, and clonal diversity was perhaps underestimated.

Assay: immunoSEQ multiplex PCR; the TCRdb copy retains only in-frame clones and omits some. The profile shows 180,000 or so clones, 88% of them singletons. This CDR3 spans 14 amino acids. The germline V and J ends were trimmed by 3 bases and 1 base, with 9 bases remaining between them. CDR1 and CDR2 from the germline V gene are MDHEN and SYDVKM. The V and J genes are TRBV28 and TRBJ1-1; D is unclear. The source is an adult who received the AZD1222 COVID-19 vaccine. Sequences were derived from peripheral blood, sampled 28 days after the second AZD1222 dose. CDR3 DNA: TGTGCCAGCAGTTTCGGAGGGAAGAACACTGAAGCTTTCTTT. Protein: CASSFGGKNTEAFF.